The next 2 T cell receptor beta chains were all read from a single sample in a study of shared clonotypes between healthy human individuals. Assay: immunoSEQ multiplex PCR; the TCRdb copy retains only in-frame clones and omits some. The sample lists about 2.5 million clones, roughly 90% seen once, with 0.3% to 0.45% in the top ten. Material for sequencing was naive CD4+ T cells from PBMCs. Subset described: CD45RA+ positively selected. These receptor sequences come from a man younger than 35 in good health. Some clones in this sample may be carry-over from other donors' samples.

V and J are TRBV7-9 and TRBJ1-5; 7 nucleotides align to TRBD1. Germline lookup yields CDR1 SEHNR and CDR2 FQNEAQ (reference sequence). The CDR3 runs 15 residues. The V gene end was trimmed by 5 bases and the J gene end by 2 bases; junction bases not matched to a gene: 6. This CDR3 is CASSRDRAGNQPQHF. CDR3 sequence (DNA): TGTGCCAGCAGCCGCGACAGGGCGGGCAATCAGCCCCAGCATTTT.

The V call is TRBV7-3, the J call TRBJ2-7; weak D call: TRBD2 (6 bases). CDR1 and CDR2 from the germline V gene are SGHTA and FQGTGA. The CDR3 consists of 16 residues. Trimming took 3 bases from V and 2 from J, leaving 17 bases between them. CDR3 nucleotides: TGTGCCAGCAGCTTCGGGAGTTGGACCCTAACCTACGAGCAGTACTTC. It codes for CASSFGSWTLTYEQYF.